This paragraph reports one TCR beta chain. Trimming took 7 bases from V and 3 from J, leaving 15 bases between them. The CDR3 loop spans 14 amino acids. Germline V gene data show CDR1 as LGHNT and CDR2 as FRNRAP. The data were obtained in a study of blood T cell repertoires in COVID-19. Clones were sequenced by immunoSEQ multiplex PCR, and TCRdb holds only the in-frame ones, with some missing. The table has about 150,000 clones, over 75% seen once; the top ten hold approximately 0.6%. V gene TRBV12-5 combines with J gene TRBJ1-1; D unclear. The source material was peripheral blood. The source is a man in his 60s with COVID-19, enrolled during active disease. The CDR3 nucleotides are TGTGCTAGTGCTCGAGGGATCGGATACACTGAAGCTTTCTTT. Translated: CASARGIGYTEAFF.